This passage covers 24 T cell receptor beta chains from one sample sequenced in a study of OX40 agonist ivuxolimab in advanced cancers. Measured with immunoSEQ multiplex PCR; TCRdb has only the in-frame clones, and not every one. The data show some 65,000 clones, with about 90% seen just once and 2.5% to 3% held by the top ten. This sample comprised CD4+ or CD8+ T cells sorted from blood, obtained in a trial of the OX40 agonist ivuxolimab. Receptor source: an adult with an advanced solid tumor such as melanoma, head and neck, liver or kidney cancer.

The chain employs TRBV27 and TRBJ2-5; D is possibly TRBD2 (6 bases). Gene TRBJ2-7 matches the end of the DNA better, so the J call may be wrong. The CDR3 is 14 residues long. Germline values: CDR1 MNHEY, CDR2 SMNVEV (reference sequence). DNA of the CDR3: TGTGCCAGCAGTTTACTGCGGGGCTCGTACGAGCAGTACTTC. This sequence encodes CASSLLRGSYEQYF.

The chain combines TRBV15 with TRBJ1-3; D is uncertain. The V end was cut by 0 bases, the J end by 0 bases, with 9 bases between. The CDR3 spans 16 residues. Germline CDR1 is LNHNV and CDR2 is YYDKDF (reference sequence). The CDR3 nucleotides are TGTGCCACCAGCAGAGACCCTCTTGTCTCTGGAAACACCATATATTTT. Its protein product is CATSRDPLVSGNTIYF.

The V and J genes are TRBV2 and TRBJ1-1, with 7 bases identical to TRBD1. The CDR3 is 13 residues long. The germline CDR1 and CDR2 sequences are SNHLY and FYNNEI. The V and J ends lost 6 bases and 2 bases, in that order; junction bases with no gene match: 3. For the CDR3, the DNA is TGTGCCAGCAGCCGGGACAGTAACACTGAAGCTTTCTTT. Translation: CASSRDSNTEAFF.

CDR3 nucleotides: TGTGCCATCAGTGAGTGGCAACAGGGAAAGGAGTACTTC. It encodes CAISEWQQGKEYF. The chain carries TRBV10-3 and TRBJ2-5; a possible D gene is TRBD1 (6 bases). The CDR3 extends over 13 amino acids. V was pared by 1 base and J by 12 bases, with 15 bases between. From germline, CDR1 is ENHRY and CDR2 SYGVKD.

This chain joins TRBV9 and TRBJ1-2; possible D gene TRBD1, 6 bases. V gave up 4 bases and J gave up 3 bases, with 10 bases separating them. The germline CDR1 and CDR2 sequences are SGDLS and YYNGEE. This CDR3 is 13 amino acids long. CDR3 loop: CASSLDSDYGYTF. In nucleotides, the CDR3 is TGTGCCAGCAGCTTGGACAGCGACTATGGCTACACCTTC.

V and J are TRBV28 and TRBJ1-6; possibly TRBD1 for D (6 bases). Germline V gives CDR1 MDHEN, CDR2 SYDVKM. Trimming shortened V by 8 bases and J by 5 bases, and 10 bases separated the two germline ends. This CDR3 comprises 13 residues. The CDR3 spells CASQTGHNSPLHF. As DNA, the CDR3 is TGTGCCAGCCAGACAGGACATAATTCACCCCTCCACTTT.

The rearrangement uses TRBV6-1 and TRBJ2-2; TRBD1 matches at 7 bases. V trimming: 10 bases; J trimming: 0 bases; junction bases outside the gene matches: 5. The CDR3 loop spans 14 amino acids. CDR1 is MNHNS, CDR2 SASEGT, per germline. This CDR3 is CAITTGANTGELFF. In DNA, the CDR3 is TGTGCCATAACTACAGGGGCGAACACCGGGGAGCTGTTTTTT.

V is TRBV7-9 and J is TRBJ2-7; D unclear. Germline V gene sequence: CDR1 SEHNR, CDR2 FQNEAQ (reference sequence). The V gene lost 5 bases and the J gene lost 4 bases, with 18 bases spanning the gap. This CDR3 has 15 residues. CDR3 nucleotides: TGTGCCAGCAGCCCCCCGCCTCGGTGGGGTTACGAGCAGTACTTC. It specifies CASSPPPRWGYEQYF.

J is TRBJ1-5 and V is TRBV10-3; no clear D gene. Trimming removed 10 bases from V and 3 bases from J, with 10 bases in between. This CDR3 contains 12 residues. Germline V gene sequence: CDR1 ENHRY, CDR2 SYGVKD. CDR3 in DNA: TGTGCCACGGGCCCCCACAATCAGCCCCAGCATTTT. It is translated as CATGPHNQPQHF.

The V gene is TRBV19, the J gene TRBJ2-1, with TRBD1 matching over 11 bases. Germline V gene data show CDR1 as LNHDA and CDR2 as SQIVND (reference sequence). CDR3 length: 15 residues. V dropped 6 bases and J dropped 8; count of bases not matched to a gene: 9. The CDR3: CASSIQGQGVDEQFF. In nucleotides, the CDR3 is TGTGCCAGTAGCATACAGGGACAGGGGGTCGATGAGCAGTTCTTC.

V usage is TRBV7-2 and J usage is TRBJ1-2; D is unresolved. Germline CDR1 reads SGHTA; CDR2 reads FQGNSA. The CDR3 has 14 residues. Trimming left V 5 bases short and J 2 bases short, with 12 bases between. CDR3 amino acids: CASSETNENYGYTF. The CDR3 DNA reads TGTGCCAGCAGCGAGACAAATGAGAACTATGGCTACACCTTC.

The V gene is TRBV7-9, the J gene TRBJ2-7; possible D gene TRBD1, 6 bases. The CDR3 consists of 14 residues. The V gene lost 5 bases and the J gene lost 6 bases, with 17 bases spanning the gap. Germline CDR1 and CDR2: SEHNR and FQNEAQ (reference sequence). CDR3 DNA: TGTGCCAGCAGCCGGGGACAATCCCAGTCCGAGCAGTACTTC. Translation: CASSRGQSQSEQYF.

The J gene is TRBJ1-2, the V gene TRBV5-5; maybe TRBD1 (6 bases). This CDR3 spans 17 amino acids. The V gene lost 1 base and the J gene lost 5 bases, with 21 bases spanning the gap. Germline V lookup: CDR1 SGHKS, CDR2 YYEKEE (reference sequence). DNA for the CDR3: TGTGCCAGCAGCTTGCTGGGGGGGGGCCAGGGTTTTTATGGCTACACCTTC. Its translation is CASSLLGGGQGFYGYTF.

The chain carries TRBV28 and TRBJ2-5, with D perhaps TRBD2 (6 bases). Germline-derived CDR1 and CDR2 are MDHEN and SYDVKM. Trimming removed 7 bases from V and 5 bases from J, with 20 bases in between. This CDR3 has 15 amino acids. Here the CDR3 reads CASTAAGSNGETQYF. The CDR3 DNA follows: TGTGCCAGCACAGCTGCGGGGTCCAACGGGGAGACCCAGTACTTC. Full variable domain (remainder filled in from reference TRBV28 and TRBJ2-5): DVKVTQSSRYLVKRTGEKVFLECVQDMDHENMFWYRQDPGLGLRLIYFSYDVKMKEKGDIPEGYSVSREKKERFSLILESASTNQTSMYLCASTAAGSNGETQYFGPGTRLLVL.

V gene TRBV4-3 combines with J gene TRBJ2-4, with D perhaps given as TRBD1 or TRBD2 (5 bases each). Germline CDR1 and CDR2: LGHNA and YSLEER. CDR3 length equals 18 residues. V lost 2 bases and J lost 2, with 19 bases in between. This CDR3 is CASSQQGGGEGTKNIQYF. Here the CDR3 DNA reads TGCGCCAGCAGCCAACAGGGTGGGGGTGAGGGAACCAAAAACATTCAGTACTTC.

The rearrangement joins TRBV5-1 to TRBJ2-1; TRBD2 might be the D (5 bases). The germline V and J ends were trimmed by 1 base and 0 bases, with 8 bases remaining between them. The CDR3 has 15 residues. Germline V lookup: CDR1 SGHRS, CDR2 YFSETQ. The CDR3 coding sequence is TGCGCCAGCAGCTTGTCTGGGAGCTCCTACAATGAGCAGTTCTTC. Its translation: CASSLSGSSYNEQFF.

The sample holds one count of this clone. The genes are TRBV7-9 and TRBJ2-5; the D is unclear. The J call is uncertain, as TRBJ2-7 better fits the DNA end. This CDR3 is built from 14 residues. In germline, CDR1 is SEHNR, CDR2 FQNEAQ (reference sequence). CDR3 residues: CASSLSQASYEQYF. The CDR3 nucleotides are TGTGCCAGCAGCCTAAGCCAGGCCTCCTACGAGCAGTACTTC.

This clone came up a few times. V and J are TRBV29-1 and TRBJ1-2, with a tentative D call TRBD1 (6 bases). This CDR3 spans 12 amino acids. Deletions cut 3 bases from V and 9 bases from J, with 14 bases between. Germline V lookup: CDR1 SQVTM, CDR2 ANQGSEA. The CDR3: CSVELTGISYTF. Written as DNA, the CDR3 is TGCAGCGTTGAGTTAACAGGGATTAGCTACACCTTC.

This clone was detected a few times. The DNA of the CDR3 is TGTGCCAGCAGCTTGGGGGGTACGGCTGAAGCTTTCTTT. Translating gives CASSLGGTAEAFF. The chain employs TRBV5-4 and TRBJ1-1; D gene uncertain. The V and J ends lost 0 bases and 6 bases respectively, with 9 bases between them. Germline values: CDR1 SGHNT, CDR2 YYREEE (reference sequence). CDR3 size: 13 residues.

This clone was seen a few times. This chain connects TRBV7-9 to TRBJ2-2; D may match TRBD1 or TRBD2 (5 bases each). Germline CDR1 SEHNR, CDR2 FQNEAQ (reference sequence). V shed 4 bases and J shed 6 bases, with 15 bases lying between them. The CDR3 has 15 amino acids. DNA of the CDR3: TGTGCCAGCAGCTCAGTTCCGGGACGGCCCGGGGAGCTGTTTTTT. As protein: CASSSVPGRPGELFF. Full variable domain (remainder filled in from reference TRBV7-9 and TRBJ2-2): DTGVSQNPRHKITKRGQNVTFRCDPISEHNRLYWYRQTLGQGPEFLTYFQNEAQLEKSRLLSDRFSAERPKGSFSTLEIQRTEQGDSAMYLCASSSVPGRPGELFFGEGSRLTVL.

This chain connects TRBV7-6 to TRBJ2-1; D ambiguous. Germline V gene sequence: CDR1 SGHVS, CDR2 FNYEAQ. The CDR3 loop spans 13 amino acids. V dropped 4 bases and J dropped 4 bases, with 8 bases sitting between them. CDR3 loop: CASSSRLYNEQFF. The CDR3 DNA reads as TGTGCCAGCAGCTCCCGACTTTACAATGAGCAGTTCTTC.

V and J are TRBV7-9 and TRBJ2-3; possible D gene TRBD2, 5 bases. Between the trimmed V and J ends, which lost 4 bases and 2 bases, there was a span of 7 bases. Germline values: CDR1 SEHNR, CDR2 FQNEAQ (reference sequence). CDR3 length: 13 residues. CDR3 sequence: CASSWTYTDTQYF. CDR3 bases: TGTGCCAGCAGCTGGACTTACACAGATACGCAGTATTTT. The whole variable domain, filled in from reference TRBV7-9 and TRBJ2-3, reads DTGVSQNPRHKITKRGQNVTFRCDPISEHNRLYWYRQTLGQGPEFLTYFQNEAQLEKSRLLSDRFSAERPKGSFSTLEIQRTEQGDSAMYLCASSWTYTDTQYFGPGTRLTVL.

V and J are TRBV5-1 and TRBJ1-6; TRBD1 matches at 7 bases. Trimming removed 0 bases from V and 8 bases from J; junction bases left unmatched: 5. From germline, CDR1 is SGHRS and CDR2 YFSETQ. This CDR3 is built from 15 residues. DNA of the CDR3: TGCGCCAGCAGCTTGGGACAGGGATCTTATTCACCCCTCCACTTT. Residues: CASSLGQGSYSPLHF.

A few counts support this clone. The chain's CDR3 is CASSLMDRMNTEAFF. DNA of the CDR3: TGTGCCAGCAGCCTAATGGACAGGATGAACACTGAAGCTTTCTTT. The gene calls are TRBV5-6 and TRBJ1-1; 7 bases map to TRBD1. V gave up 4 bases and J gave up 0 bases; unmatched junction bases: 6. The length of the CDR3 is 15 residues. The germline V gene encodes CDR1 SGHDT and CDR2 YYEEEE.